This T cell receptor beta chain was sequenced in a study of CD8+ T cells in alopecia areata. Sequencing used cDNA as its template, made by extracting RNA and reverse transcribing it. Libraries were prepared by immunoSEQ multiplex PCR; TCRdb keeps only in-frame clonotypes and omits some of them. The sample lists roughly 150,000 clones, approximately 60% occurring once. With 4 bases removed from V and 0 bases from J, the gap between germline ends came to 12 bases. The CDR3 runs to 15 residues. This TCR came from a human donor in good health. The rearrangement links TRBV23-1 to TRBJ1-1; a possible D gene is TRBD1 (5 bases). Being an ORF, TRBV23-1 has a function that is uncertain. The specimen sequenced was CD4+ T cells sorted from blood. CDR3 coding DNA: TGCGCCAGCAGTCGGGCCGGGACTGTGAACACTGAAGCTTTCTTT. Protein sequence: CASSRAGTVNTEAFF.